This TCR beta chain derives from a study of cytomegalovirus exposure and HLA in healthy donors. Study observations and caveats: Among TCR beta chains, those listed as cytomegalovirus-associated numbered over 150.

Amplification used 60 Vbeta primers and 13 Jbeta primers. Profiling relied on immunoSEQ multiplex PCR, and the TCRdb table lists in-frame clones only, not all of them. The table records approximately 160,000 clones, roughly 82% of them present only once. Donors counted as nominally healthy when sampled, yet unrecorded immune exposures were likely. The CDR3 loop spans 18 amino acids. Per the germline V gene, CDR1 is SGHVS and CDR2 is FQNEAQ. Trimming removed 3 bases from V and 8 bases from J; junction bases left unmatched: 15. On this clone itself: Its antigen is still unknown.

Material: PBMCs. The chain uses TRBV7-8 and TRBJ2-1; TRBD2 matches 11 bases. The receptor's source is a woman aged 50 to 65 in good health and CMV-seropositive. The CDR3: CASSFNPSSGGVWDEQFF. The CDR3 nucleotides read TGTGCCAGCAGCTTCAACCCCAGTAGCGGGGGGGTGTGGGATGAGCAGTTCTTC.